This TCR beta chain is drawn from a study of blood T cell repertoires in COVID-19. Study context: The United States, Italy and Spain supplied acute and convalescent COVID-19 samples. PBMCs, B-cell-depleted T cells, or T cells were the source of the cDNA or gDNA that made up the material.

The V gene's germline CDR1 is SEHNR and CDR2 FQNEAQ (reference sequence). V was shortened by 2 bases and J by 1 base, with 12 bases between the two germline ends. The CDR3 has 15 amino acids. Under the authors' procedure: Scientists estimated how many nucleated cells there were by amplifying reference gene primers. Method: immunoSEQ multiplex PCR; TCRdb's copy keeps in-frame clones and lacks some. V and J calls plus clone size are reproduced from that table; the DNA served to infer D and trimming. There are about 140,000 clones in the sample; around nine tenths occur only once, and under 9% lies in the top ten.

The chain has TRBV7-9 and TRBJ2-7, with a weak D call TRBD2 (6 bases). The receptor's source is a woman in her forties or fifties with active or convalescent COVID-19. Sequencing was done on a sample of peripheral blood. CDR3 loop: CASSLKLTRSYEQYF. In nucleotides, the CDR3 is TGTGCCAGCAGCTTAAAGTTGACTAGATCCTACGAGCAGTACTTC. Filled out from reference TRBV7-9 and TRBJ2-7, the complete variable domain reads DTGVSQNPRHKITKRGQNVTFRCDPISEHNRLYWYRQTLGQGPEFLTYFQNEAQLEKSRLLSDRFSAERPKGSFSTLEIQRTEQGDSAMYLCASSLKLTRSYEQYFGPGTRLTVT.